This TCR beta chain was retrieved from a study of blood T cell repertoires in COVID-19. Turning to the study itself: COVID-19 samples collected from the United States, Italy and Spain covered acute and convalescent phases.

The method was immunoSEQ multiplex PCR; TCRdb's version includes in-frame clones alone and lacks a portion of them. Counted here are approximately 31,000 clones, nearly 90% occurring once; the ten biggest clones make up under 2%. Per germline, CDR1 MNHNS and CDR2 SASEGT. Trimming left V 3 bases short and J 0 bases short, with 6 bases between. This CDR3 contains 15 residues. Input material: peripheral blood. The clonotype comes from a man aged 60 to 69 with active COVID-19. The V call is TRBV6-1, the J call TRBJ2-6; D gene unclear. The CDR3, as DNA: TGTGCCAGCAGTGATAGGAGCTCTGGGGCCAACGTCCTGACTTTC. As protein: CASSDRSSGANVLTF.